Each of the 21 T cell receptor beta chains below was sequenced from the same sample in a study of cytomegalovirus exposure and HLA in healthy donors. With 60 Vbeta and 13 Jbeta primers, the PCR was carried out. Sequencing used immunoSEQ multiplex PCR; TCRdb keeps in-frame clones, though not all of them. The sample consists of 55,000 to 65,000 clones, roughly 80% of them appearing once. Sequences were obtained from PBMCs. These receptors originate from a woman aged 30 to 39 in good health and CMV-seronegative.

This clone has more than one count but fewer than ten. The CDR3 region is CAISELETGYYGYTF. CDR3 sequence (DNA): TGTGCCATCAGTGAGTTAGAGACAGGGTACTATGGCTACACCTTC. This chain joins TRBV10-3 and TRBJ1-2; 7 bases fit TRBD1. Per the germline V gene, CDR1 is ENHRY and CDR2 is SYGVKD. The length of the CDR3 is 15 residues. Trimming at V came to 1 base and at J to 3 bases, leaving 5 bases not matched to a gene.

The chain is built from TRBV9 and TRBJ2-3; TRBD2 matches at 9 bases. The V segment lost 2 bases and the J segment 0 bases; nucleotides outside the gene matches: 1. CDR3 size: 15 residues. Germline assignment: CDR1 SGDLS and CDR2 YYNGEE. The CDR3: CASSVTSGSTDTQYF. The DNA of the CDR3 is TGTGCCAGCAGCGTGACTAGCGGAAGCACAGATACGCAGTATTTT.

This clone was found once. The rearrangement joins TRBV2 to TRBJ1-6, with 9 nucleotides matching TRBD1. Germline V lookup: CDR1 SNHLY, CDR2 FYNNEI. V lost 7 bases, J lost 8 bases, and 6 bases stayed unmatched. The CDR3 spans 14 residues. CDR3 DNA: TGTGCCAGCATTAGGGACAGGGAAGATTCACCCCTCCACTTT. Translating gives CASIRDREDSPLHF.

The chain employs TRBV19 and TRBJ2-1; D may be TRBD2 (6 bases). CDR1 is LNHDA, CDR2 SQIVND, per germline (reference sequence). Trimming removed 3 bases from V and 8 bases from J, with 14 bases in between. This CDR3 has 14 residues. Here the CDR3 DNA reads TGTGCCAGTAGTATCCGGGCGGGGTACGATGAGCAGTTCTTC. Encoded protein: CASSIRAGYDEQFF.

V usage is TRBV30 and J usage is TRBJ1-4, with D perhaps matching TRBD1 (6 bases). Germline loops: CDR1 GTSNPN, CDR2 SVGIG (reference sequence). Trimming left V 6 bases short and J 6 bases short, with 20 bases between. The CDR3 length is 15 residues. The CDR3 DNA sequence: TGTGCCTGTCGAAACAGGGCCTTAGGGGATGAAAAACTGTTTTTT. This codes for CACRNRALGDEKLFF.

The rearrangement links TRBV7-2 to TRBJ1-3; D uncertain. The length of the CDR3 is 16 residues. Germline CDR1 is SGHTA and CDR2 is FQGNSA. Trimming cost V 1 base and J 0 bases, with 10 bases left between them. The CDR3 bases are TGTGCCAGCAGCTTAGATTCCGGGGTCTCTGGAAACACCATATATTTT. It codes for CASSLDSGVSGNTIYF.

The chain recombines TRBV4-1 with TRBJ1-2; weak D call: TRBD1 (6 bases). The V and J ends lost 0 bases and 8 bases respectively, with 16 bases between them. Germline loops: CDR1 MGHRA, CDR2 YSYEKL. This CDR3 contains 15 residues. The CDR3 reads CASSQDLGRGGGYTF. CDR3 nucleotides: TGCGCCAGCAGCCAAGATCTTGGCAGGGGCGGAGGCTACACCTTC.

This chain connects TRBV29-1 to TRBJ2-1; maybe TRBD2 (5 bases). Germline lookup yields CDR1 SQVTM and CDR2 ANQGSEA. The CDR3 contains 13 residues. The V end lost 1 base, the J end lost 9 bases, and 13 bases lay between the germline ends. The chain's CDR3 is CSVEGGPVGEQFF. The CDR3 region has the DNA TGCAGCGTTGAAGGAGGGCCGGTGGGTGAGCAGTTCTTC.

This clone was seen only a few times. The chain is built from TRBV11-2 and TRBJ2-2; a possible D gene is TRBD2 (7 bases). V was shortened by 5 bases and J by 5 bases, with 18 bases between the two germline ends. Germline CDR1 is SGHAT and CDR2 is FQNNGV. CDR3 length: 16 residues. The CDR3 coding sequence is TGTGCCAGCAGCCCCAGCGGGACATCGCGAACCGGGGAGCTGTTTTTT. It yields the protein CASSPSGTSRTGELFF.

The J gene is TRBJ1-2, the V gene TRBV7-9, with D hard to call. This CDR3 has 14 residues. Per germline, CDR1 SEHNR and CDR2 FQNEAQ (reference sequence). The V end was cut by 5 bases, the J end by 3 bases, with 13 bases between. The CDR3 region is CASSVHLSDYGYTF. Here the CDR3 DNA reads TGTGCCAGCAGCGTTCATCTCAGCGACTATGGCTACACCTTC.

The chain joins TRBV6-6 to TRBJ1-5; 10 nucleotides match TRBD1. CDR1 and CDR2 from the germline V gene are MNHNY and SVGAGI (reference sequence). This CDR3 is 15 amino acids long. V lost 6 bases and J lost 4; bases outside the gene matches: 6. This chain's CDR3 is CASSIPGQGNQPQHF. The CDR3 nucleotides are TGTGCCAGCAGCATACCGGGACAGGGGAATCAGCCCCAGCATTTT.

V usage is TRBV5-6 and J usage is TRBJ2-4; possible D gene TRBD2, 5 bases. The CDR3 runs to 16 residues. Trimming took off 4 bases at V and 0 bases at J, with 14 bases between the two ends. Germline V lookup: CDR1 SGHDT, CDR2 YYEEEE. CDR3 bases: TGTGCCAGCAGCCGGGAAGGGTTTCTAGCCAAAAACATTCAGTACTTC. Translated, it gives CASSREGFLAKNIQYF.

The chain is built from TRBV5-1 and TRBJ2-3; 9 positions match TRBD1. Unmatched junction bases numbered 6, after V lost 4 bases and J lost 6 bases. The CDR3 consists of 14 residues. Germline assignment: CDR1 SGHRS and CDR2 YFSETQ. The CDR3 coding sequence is TGCGCCAGCAGCCTCGGACAGGGGATGGATACGCAGTATTTT. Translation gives CASSLGQGMDTQYF.

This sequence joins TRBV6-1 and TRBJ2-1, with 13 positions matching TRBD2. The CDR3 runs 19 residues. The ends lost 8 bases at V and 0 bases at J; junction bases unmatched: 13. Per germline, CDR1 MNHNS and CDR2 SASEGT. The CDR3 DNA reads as TGTGCCAGCCATGAAGGCTGGACTAGCGGGAGTCACTCCTACAATGAGCAGTTCTTC. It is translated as CASHEGWTSGSHSYNEQFF.

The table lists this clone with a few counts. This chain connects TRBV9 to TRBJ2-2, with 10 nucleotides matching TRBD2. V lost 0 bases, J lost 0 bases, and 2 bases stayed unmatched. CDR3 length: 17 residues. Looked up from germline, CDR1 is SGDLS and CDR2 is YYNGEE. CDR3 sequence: CASSVGLAGANTGELFF. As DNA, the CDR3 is TGTGCCAGCAGCGTAGGGCTAGCGGGGGCGAACACCGGGGAGCTGTTTTTT.

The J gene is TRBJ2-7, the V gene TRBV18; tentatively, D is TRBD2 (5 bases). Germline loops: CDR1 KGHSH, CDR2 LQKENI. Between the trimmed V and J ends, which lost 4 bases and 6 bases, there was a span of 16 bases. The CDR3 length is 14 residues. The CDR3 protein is CASSHSRTSTEQYV. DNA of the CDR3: TGTGCCAGCTCACATTCCCGTACTAGTACCGAGCAGTACGTC.

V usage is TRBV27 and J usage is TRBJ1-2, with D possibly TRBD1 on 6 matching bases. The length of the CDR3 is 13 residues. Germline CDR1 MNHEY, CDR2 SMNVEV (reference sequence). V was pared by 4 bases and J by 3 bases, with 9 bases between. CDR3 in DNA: TGTGCCAGCAGTTCCAGGGGTGACTATGGCTACACCTTC. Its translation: CASSSRGDYGYTF.

This CDR3 reads CATSRRSGTGGDTQYF. CDR3 nucleotide sequence: TGTGCCACCAGCAGACGTTCCGGGACAGGGGGCGATACGCAGTATTTT. This chain connects TRBV15 to TRBJ2-3; 12 bases map to TRBD1. The CDR3 loop spans 16 amino acids. The V and J ends lost 2 bases and 6 bases, in that order; junction bases with no gene match: 6. Germline lookup yields CDR1 LNHNV and CDR2 YYDKDF (reference sequence).

The CDR3 region has the DNA TGTGCCAGCAGGGGGGGGGCGCCTCCTTCTGGAAACACCATATATTTT. Its translation is CASRGGAPPSGNTIYF. The J gene is TRBJ1-3, the V gene TRBV11-2, with D possibly matching TRBD1 (6 bases). The V and J ends lost 6 bases and 1 base respectively, with 16 bases between them. Per germline, CDR1 SGHAT and CDR2 FQNNGV. This CDR3 spans 16 amino acids.

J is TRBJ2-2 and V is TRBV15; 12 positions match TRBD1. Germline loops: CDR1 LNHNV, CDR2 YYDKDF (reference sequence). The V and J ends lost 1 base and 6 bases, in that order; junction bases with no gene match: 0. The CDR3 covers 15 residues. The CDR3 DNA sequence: TGTGCCACCAGCAGAGGGGACAGGGGGCCCGGGGAGCTGTTTTTT. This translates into CATSRGDRGPGELFF.

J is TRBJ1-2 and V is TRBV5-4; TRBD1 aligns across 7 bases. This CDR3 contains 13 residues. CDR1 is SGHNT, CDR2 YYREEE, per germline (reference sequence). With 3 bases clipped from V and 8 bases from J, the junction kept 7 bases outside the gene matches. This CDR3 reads CASSSTGTEGYTF. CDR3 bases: TGTGCCAGCAGCTCGACAGGGACGGAGGGCTACACCTTC.